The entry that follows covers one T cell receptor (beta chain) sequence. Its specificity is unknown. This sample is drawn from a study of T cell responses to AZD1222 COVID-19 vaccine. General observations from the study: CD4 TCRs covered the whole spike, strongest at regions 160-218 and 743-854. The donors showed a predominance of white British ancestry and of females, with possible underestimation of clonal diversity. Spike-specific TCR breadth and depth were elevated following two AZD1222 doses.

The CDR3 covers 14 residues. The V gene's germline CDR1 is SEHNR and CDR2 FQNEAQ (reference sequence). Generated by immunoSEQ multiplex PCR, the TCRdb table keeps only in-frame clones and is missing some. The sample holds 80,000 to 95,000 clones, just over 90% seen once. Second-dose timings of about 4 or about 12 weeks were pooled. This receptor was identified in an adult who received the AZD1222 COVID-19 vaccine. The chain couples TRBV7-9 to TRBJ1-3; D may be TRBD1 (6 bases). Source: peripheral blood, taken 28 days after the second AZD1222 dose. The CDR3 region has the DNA TGTACCGTAAGGCAGGGGAACTCTGGAAACACCATATATTTT. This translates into CTVRQGNSGNTIYF.